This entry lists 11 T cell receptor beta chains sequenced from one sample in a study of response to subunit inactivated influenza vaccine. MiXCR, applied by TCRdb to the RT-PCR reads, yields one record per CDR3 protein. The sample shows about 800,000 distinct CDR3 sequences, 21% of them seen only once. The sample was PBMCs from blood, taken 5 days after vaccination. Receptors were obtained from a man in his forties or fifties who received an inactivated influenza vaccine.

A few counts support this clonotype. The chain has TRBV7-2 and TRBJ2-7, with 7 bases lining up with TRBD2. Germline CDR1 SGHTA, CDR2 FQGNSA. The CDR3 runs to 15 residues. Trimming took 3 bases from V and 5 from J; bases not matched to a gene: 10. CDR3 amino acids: CASSFTSGGSHEQYF. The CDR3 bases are TGTGCCAGCAGCTTCACCTCGGGGGGATCACACGAGCAGTACTTC.

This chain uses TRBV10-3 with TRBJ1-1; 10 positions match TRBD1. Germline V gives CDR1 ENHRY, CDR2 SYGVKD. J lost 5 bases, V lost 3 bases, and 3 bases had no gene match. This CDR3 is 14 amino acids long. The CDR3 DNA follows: TGTGCCATCAGTGACCGGGACAGGGGTACTGAAGCTTTCTTT. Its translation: CAISDRDRGTEAFF.

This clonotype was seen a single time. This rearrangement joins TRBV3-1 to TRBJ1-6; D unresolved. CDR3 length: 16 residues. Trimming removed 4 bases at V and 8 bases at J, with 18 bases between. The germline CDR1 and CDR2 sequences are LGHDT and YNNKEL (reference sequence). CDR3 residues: CASSLGQAVWDSPLHF. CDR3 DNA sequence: TGTGCCAGCAGCCTCGGCCAAGCGGTTTGGGATTCACCCCTCCACTTT. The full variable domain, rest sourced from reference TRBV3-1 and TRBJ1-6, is DTAVSQTPKYLVTQMGNDKSIKCEQNLGHDTMYWYKQDSKKFLKIMFSYNNKELIINETVPNRFSPKSPDKAHLNLHINSLELGDSAVYFCASSLGQAVWDSPLHFGNGTRLTVT.

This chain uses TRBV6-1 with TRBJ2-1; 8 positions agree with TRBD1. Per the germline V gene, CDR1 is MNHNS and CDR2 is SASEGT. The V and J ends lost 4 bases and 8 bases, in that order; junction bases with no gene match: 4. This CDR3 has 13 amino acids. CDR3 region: CASSVTDRDEQFF. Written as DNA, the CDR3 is TGTGCCAGCAGTGTTACGGACAGGGATGAGCAGTTCTTC.

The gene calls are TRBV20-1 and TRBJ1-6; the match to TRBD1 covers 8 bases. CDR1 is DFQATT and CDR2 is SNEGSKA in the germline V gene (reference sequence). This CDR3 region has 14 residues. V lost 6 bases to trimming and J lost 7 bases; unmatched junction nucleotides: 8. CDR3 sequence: CSAKSAGGNSPLHF. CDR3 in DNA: TGCAGTGCCAAAAGTGCAGGGGGCAATTCACCCCTCCACTTT.

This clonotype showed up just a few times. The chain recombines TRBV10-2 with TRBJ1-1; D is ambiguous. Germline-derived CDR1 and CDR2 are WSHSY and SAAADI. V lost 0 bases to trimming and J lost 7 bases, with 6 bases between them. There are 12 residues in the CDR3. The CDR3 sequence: CASSESRSEAFF. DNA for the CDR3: TGCGCCAGCAGTGAGTCGCGAAGTGAAGCTTTCTTT.

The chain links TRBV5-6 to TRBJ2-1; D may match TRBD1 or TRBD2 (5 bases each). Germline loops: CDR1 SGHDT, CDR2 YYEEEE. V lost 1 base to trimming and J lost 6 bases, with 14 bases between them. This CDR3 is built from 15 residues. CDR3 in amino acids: CASSLPQEEVNEQFF. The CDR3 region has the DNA TGTGCCAGCAGCTTGCCACAGGAGGAAGTCAATGAGCAGTTCTTC.

CDR3 sequence reads: CASSLPRDRPTDTQYF. CDR3 in DNA: TGTGCCAGCAGCTTACCCCGGGACAGACCCACAGATACGCAGTATTTT. The rearrangement links TRBV7-2 to TRBJ2-3, with 7 bases lining up with TRBD1. Germline assignment: CDR1 SGHTA and CDR2 FQGNSA. This CDR3 region has 16 residues. V was clipped by 2 bases and J by 2 bases; unmatched bases: 7.

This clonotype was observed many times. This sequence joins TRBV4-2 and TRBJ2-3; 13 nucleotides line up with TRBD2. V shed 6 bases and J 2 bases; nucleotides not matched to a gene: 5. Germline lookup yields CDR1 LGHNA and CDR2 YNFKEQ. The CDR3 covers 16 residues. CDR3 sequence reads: CASRPGLAGATDTQYF. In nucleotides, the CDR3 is TGTGCCAGCAGGCCAGGACTAGCGGGGGCCACAGATACGCAGTATTTT.

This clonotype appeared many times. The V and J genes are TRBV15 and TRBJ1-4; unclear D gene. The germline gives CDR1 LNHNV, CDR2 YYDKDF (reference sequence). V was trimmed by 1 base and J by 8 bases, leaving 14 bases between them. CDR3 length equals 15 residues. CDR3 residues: CATSRAVGGREKLFF. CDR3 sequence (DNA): TGTGCCACCAGCAGAGCAGTTGGCGGGCGAGAAAAACTGTTTTTT. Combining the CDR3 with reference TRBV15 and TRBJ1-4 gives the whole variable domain DAMVIQNPRYQVTQFGKPVTLSCSQTLNHNVMYWYQQKSSQAPKLLFHYYDKDFNNEADTPDNFQSRRPNTSFCFLDIRSPGLGDTAMYLCATSRAVGGREKLFFGSGTQLSVL.

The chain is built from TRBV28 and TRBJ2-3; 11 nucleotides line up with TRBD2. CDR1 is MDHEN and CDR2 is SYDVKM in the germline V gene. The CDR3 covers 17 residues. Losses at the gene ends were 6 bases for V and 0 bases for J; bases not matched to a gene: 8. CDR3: CASSQIAGGRSTDTQYF. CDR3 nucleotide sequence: TGTGCCAGCAGCCAAATAGCGGGAGGGCGGAGCACAGATACGCAGTATTTT.